Shown below are 16 T cell receptor beta chains from a single sample sequenced in a study of control samples from healthy donors and cancer patients. Profiling relied on immunoSEQ multiplex PCR, and the TCRdb table lists in-frame clones only, not all of them. This repertoire shows about 26,000 clones, 75% to 90% found once; its top ten account for about 23%. Sample: PBMCs. The receptors shown here come from a man aged 55 to 69 with colorectal cancer.

The V and J genes are TRBV20-1 and TRBJ2-3; 7 positions agree with TRBD1. Germline CDR1 DFQATT, CDR2 SNEGSKA (reference sequence). The ends lost 4 bases at V and 8 bases at J; junction bases unmatched: 3. The CDR3 is 11 amino acids. The DNA of the CDR3 is TGCAGTGCTATACAGGGGCCTACGCAGTATTTT. Translation: CSAIQGPTQYF.

The chain couples TRBV10-3 to TRBJ2-3; 14 nucleotides align to TRBD2. After removal of 6 bases from V and 5 bases from J, the junction contained 7 bases not matched to a gene. CDR3 length: 16 residues. Germline values: CDR1 ENHRY, CDR2 SYGVKD. The CDR3 loop reads CAISLGLAGGVDTQYF. The CDR3, as DNA: TGTGCCATCAGCCTCGGACTAGCGGGGGGTGTAGATACGCAGTATTTT.

V and J are TRBV19 and TRBJ2-3; 9 bases fit TRBD2. The CDR3 is 14 residues long. V lost 10 bases and J lost 1; bases outside the gene matches: 6. Germline V gene data show CDR1 as LNHDA and CDR2 as SQIVND (reference sequence). CDR3 in DNA: TGTGCCACAACGAGCGGGGGGCGCACAGATACGCAGTATTTT. Protein: CATTSGGRTDTQYF.

The chain combines TRBV5-1 with TRBJ2-1; TRBD2 matches at 10 bases. CDR3 length equals 17 residues. Germline CDR1 SGHRS, CDR2 YFSETQ. The J segment lost 6 bases and the V segment lost 1 base, leaving 10 bases of the junction unmatched. CDR3 nucleotide sequence: TGCGCCAGCAGCTTGTGGGCTAGCGGGGGCCTAGCCAATGAGCAGTTCTTC. Translation gives CASSLWASGGLANEQFF.

The table lists this clone with a few counts. J is TRBJ2-1 and V is TRBV20-1; D not certain. This CDR3 region has 13 residues. CDR1 and CDR2 from the germline V gene are DFQATT and SNEGSKA (reference sequence). V lost 3 bases to trimming and J lost 4 bases, with 10 bases between them. The CDR3 DNA follows: TGCAGTGCTAGTTGGGCGGAATACAATGAGCAGTTCTTC. Its translation: CSASWAEYNEQFF.

In its sample, this clone was seen a few times. The gene calls are TRBV20-1 and TRBJ1-2; unclear D gene. Germline V gene sequence: CDR1 DFQATT, CDR2 SNEGSKA (reference sequence). V gave up 5 bases and J gave up 5 bases, with 9 bases separating them. The CDR3 extends over 11 amino acids. The CDR3 reads CSAPANYGYTF. The CDR3 nucleotides read TGCAGTGCTCCGGCCAATTATGGCTACACCTTC.

The rearrangement links TRBV9 to TRBJ2-5; 8 bases are a match to TRBD2. Looked up from germline, CDR1 is SGDLS and CDR2 is YYNGEE. V was clipped by 0 bases and J by 5 bases; unmatched bases: 15. The CDR3 spans 18 residues. The CDR3 protein is CASSVGTSGPLIVETQYF. CDR3 sequence (DNA): TGTGCCAGCAGCGTAGGCACTAGCGGACCTCTCATTGTGGAGACCCAGTACTTC.

The chain recombines TRBV19 with TRBJ1-5; 7 nucleotides align to TRBD1. The CDR3 extends over 16 amino acids. V gave up 5 bases and J gave up 3 bases; unmatched junction bases: 10. The V gene's germline CDR1 is LNHDA and CDR2 SQIVND (reference sequence). CDR3 in DNA: TGTGCCAGTAGTGGGACTGCCGGGACAGTCAATCAGCCCCAGCATTTT. It specifies CASSGTAGTVNQPQHF.

Comment on this clone: Within the sample, other DNA sequences also encode this same CDR3. The V call is TRBV7-2, the J call TRBJ2-3; D is unclear. Germline CDR1 and CDR2: SGHTA and FQGNSA. Deletions cut 4 bases from V and 0 bases from J, with 11 bases between. CDR3 length: 15 residues. CDR3 in amino acids: CASSSWTSSTDTQYF. CDR3 nucleotide sequence: TGTGCCAGCAGCTCGTGGACGTCTAGCACAGATACGCAGTATTTT.

This chain connects TRBV5-6 to TRBJ2-1; 7 bases agree with TRBD1. Unmatched junction bases numbered 7, after V lost 7 bases and J lost 0 bases. Germline V lookup: CDR1 SGHDT, CDR2 YYEEEE. There are 15 residues in the CDR3. The CDR3, as DNA: TGTGCCAGCGCGCCAGACAGGGACTCCTACAATGAGCAGTTCTTC. Protein product: CASAPDRDSYNEQFF.

This sequence joins TRBV2 and TRBJ1-5, with 7 bases fitting TRBD1. Per germline, CDR1 SNHLY and CDR2 FYNNEI. The CDR3 runs 16 residues. Trimming took 3 bases from V and 2 from J; bases not matched to a gene: 7. CDR3 sequence (DNA): TGTGCCAGCAGTGACCGACAGGGTTGGGGCAATCAGCCCCAGCATTTT. This codes for CASSDRQGWGNQPQHF.

The J gene is TRBJ1-2, the V gene TRBV6-5; possibly TRBD1 for D (6 bases). CDR1 and CDR2 from the germline V gene are MNHEY and SVGAGI. The CDR3 is made up of 14 amino acids. Deletions cut 0 bases from V and 5 bases from J, with 10 bases between. The CDR3 spells CASSYSDSGYGYTF. Written as DNA, the CDR3 is TGTGCCAGCAGTTACTCGGACAGCGGGTATGGCTACACCTTC.

V and J are TRBV6-1 and TRBJ1-2; 8 positions match TRBD1. CDR1 and CDR2 from the germline V gene are MNHNS and SASEGT. V lost 4 bases and J lost 2; bases outside the gene matches: 21. The CDR3 extends over 20 amino acids. The chain's CDR3 is CASSVRLGQRQGAGNYGYTF. The CDR3, as DNA: TGTGCCAGCAGTGTAAGACTCGGCCAGCGTCAGGGGGCCGGAAACTATGGCTACACCTTC.

The chain links TRBV29-1 to TRBJ2-1; 8 positions match TRBD1. V dropped 7 bases and J dropped 4; count of bases not matched to a gene: 9. The germline gives CDR1 SQVTM, CDR2 ANQGSEA. The CDR3 runs 14 residues. The CDR3 DNA reads as TGCAGCGCATGCCGGGACAGGACGTACAATGAGCAGTTCTTC. As protein: CSACRDRTYNEQFF.

This clone was found once. The chain couples TRBV5-4 to TRBJ2-7; D perhaps matches TRBD2 (6 bases). Germline values: CDR1 SGHNT, CDR2 YYREEE (reference sequence). The CDR3 runs to 14 residues. V lost 4 bases and J 5 bases, leaving 16 bases between the germline ends. CDR3 bases: TGTGCCAGCAGCAAGGACTTGGGGGAGGACGAGCAGTACTTC. Amino acid sequence: CASSKDLGEDEQYF.

V usage is TRBV19 and J usage is TRBJ1-1, with D possibly matching TRBD1 (5 bases). V shed 8 bases and J shed 0 bases, with 13 bases lying between them. Germline CDR1 reads LNHDA; CDR2 reads SQIVND (reference sequence). The CDR3 loop spans 14 amino acids. DNA of the CDR3: TGTGCCAGTCGGGAGGGGCCCATGAACACTGAAGCTTTCTTT. This translates into CASREGPMNTEAFF.